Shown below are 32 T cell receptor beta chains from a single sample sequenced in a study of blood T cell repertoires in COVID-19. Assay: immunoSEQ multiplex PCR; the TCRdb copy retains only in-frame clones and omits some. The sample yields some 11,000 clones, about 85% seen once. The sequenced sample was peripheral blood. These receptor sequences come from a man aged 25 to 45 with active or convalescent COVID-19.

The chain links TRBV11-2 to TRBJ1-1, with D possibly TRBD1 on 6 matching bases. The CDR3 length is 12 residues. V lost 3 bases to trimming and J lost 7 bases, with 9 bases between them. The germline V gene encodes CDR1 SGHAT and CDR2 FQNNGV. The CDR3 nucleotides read TGTGCCAGCAGCTTCAGGGGATTTGAAGCTTTCTTT. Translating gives CASSFRGFEAFF. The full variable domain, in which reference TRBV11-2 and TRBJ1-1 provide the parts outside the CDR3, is EAGVAQSPRYKIIEKRQSVAFWCNPISGHATLYWYQQILGQGPKLLIQFQNNGVVDDSQLPKDRFSAERLKGVDSTLKIQPAKLEDSAVYLCASSFRGFEAFFGQGTRLTVV.

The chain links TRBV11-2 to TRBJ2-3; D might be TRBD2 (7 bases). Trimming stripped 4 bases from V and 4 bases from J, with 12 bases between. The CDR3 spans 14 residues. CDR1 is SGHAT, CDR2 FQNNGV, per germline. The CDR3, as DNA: TGTGCCAGCAGCTCCCGGGGGGCGGCAGATACGCAGTATTTT. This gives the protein CASSSRGAADTQYF.

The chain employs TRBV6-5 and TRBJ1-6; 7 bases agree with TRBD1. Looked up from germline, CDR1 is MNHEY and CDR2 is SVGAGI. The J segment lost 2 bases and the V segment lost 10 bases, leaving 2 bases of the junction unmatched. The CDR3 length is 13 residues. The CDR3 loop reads CANRGTYNSPLHF. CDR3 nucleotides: TGTGCCAACAGGGGCACCTATAATTCACCCCTCCACTTT.

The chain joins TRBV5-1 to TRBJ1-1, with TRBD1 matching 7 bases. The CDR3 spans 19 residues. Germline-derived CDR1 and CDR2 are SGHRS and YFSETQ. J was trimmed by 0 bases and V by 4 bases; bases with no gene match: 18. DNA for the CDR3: TGCGCCAGCAGCGGGAGCGACGGGTGGATACAGGGGATGAACACTGAAGCTTTCTTT. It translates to CASSGSDGWIQGMNTEAFF.

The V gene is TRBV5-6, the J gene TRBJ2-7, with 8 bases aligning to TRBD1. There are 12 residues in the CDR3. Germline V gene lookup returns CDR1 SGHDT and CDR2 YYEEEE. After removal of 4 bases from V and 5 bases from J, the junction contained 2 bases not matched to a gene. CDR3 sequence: CASSRTGNEQYF. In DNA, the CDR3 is TGTGCCAGCAGCCGGACAGGGAACGAGCAGTACTTC.

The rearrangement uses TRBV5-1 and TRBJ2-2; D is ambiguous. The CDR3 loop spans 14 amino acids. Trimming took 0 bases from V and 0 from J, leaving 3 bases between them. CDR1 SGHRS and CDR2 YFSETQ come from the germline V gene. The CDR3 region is CASSLAANTGELFF. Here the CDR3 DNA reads TGCGCCAGCAGCTTGGCAGCGAACACCGGGGAGCTGTTTTTT.

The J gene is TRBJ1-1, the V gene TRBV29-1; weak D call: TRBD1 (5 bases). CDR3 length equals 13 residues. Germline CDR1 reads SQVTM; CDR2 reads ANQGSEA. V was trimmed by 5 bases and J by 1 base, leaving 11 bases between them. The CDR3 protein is CSVKRGGNTEAFF. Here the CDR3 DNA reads TGCAGCGTTAAACGGGGGGGGAACACTGAAGCTTTCTTT.

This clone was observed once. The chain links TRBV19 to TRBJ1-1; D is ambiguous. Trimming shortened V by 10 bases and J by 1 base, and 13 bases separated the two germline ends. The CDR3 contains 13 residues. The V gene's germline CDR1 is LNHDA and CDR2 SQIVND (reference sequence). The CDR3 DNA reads TGTGCCACAAAACCTAATTCGAACACTGAAGCTTTCTTT. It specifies CATKPNSNTEAFF.

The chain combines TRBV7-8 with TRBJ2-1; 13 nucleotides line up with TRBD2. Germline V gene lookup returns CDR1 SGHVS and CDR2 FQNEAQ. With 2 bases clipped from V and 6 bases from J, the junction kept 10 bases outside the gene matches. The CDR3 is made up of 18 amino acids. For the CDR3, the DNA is TGTGCCAGCAGCTTATTATTAGGACTAGCGGGGGCCAGCAATGAGCAGTTCTTC. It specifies CASSLLLGLAGASNEQFF.

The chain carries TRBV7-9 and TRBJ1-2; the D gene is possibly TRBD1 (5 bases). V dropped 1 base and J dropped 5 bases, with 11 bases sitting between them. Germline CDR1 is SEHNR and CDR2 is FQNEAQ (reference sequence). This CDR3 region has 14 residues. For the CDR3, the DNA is TGTGCCAGCAGCTTAGGGCAGGGCACATATGGCTACACCTTC. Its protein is CASSLGQGTYGYTF.

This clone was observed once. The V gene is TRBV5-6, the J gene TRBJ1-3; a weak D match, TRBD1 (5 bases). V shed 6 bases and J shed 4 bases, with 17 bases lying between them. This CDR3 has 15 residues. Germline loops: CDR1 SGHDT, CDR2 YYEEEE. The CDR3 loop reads CASTLGTTLGNTIYF. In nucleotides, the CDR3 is TGTGCCAGCACCCTGGGGACTACGCTGGGAAACACCATATATTTT.

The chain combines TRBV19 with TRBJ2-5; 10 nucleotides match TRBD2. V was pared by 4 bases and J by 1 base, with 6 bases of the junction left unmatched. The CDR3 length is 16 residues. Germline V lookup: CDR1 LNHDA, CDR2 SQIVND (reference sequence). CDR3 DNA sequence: TGTGCCAGTAGTACTACAAGCGGGGGGGGCCAAGAGACCCAGTACTTC. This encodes CASSTTSGGGQETQYF.

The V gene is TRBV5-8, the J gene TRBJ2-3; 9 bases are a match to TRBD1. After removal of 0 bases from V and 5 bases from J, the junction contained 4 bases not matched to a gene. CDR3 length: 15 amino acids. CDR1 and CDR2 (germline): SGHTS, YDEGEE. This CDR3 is CASSLGDRVGDTQYF. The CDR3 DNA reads TGTGCCAGCAGCTTGGGGGACAGGGTTGGAGATACGCAGTATTTT. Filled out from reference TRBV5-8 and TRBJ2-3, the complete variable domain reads EAGVTQSPTHLIKTRGQQATLRCSPISGHTSVYWYQQALGLGLQFLLWYDEGEERNRGNFPPRFSGRQFPNYSSELNVNALELEDSALYLCASSLGDRVGDTQYFGPGTRLTVL.

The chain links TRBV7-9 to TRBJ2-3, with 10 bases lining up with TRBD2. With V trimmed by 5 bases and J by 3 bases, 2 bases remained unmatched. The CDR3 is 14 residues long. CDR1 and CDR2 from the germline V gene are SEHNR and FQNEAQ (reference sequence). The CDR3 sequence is CASSEGLATDTQYF. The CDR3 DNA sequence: TGTGCCAGCAGCGAGGGACTAGCGACAGATACGCAGTATTTT.

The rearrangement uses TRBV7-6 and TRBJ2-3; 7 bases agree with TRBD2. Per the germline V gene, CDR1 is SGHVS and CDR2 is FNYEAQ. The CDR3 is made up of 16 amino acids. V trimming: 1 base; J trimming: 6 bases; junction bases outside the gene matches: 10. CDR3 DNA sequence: TGTGCCAGCAGCTTAGAGGGGAGGGCTCTCAGGGATACGCAGTATTTT. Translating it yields CASSLEGRALRDTQYF.

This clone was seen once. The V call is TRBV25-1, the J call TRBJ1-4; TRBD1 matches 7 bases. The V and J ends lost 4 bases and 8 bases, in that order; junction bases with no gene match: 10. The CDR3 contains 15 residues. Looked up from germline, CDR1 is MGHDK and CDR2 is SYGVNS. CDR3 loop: CASSGLTGLREKLFF. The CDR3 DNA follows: TGTGCCAGCAGTGGGTTGACAGGGCTTAGGGAAAAACTGTTTTTT.

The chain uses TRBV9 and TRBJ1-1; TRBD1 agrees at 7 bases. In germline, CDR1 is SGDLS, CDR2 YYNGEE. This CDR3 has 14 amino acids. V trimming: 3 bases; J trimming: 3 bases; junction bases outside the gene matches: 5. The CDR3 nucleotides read TGTGCCAGCAGCGCCCAACAGGGGTACACTGAAGCTTTCTTT. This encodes CASSAQQGYTEAFF.

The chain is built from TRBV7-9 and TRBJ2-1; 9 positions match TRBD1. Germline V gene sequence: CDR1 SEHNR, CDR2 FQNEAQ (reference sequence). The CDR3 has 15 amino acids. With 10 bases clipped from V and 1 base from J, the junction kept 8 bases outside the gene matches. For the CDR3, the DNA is TGTGCCAACAGATCACAGGGGGCATCCTACAATGAGCAGTTCTTC. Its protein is CANRSQGASYNEQFF. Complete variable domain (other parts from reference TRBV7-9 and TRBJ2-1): DTGVSQNPRHKITKRGQNVTFRCDPISEHNRLYWYRQTLGQGPEFLTYFQNEAQLEKSRLLSDRFSAERPKGSFSTLEIQRTEQGDSAMYLCANRSQGASYNEQFFGPGTRLTVL.

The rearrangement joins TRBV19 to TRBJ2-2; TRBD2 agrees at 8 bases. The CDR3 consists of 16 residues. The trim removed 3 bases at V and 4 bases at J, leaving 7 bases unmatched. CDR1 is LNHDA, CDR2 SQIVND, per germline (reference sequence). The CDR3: CASSIGAGASTGELFF. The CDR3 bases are TGTGCCAGTAGTATTGGAGCGGGGGCTAGCACCGGGGAGCTGTTTTTT.

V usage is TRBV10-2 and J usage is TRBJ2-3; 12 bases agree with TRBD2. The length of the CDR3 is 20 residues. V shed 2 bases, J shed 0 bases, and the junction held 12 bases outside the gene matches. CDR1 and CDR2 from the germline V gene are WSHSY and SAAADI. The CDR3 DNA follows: TGCGCCAGCAGTGAGGGAACCGGGACTAGCGGGTACTCTAGCACAGATACGCAGTATTTT. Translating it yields CASSEGTGTSGYSSTDTQYF.

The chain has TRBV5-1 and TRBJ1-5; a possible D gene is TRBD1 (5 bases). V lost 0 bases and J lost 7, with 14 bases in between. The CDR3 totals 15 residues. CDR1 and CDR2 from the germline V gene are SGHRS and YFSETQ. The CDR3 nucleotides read TGCGCCAGCAGCTTGGCGCCGGGGGTAGGGCAGCCCCAGCATTTT. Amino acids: CASSLAPGVGQPQHF.

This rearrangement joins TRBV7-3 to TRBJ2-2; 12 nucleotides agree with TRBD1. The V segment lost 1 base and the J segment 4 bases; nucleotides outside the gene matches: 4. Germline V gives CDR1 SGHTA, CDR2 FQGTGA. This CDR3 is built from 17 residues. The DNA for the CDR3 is TGTGCCAGCAGCTTAAGGGACAGGGGGCCGGGCACCGGGGAGCTGTTTTTT. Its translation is CASSLRDRGPGTGELFF.

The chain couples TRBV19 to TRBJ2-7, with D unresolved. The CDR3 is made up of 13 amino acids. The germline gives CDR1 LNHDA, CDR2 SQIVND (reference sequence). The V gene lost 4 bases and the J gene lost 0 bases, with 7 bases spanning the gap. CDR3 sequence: CASSNQISYEQYF. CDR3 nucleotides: TGTGCCAGTAGTAATCAGATCTCCTACGAGCAGTACTTC.

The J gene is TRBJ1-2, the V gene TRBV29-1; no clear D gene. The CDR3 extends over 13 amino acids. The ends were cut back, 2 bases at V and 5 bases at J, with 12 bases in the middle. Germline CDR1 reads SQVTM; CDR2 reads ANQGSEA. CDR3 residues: CSVEHRVSYGYTF. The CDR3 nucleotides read TGCAGCGTTGAACACAGAGTCTCATATGGCTACACCTTC.

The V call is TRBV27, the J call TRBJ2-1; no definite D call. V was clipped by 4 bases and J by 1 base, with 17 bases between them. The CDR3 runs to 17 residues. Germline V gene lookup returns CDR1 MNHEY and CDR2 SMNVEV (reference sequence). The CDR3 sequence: CASSSPHQTSSYNEQFF. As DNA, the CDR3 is TGTGCCAGCAGTTCACCCCACCAGACTTCTTCCTACAATGAGCAGTTCTTC.

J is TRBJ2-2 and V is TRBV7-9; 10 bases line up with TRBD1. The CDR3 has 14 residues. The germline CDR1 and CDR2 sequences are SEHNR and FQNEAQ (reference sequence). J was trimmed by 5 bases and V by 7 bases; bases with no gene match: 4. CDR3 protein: CASNGQGGTGELFF. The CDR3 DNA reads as TGTGCCAGCAACGGACAGGGGGGAACCGGGGAGCTGTTTTTT.

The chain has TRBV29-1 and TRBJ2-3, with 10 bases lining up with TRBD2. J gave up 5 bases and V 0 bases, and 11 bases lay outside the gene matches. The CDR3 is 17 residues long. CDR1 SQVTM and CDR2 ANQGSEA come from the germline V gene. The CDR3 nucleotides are TGCAGCGTTGAAGATCAGATTAGCGGGGGGCCGGGAGATACGCAGTATTTT. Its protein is CSVEDQISGGPGDTQYF.

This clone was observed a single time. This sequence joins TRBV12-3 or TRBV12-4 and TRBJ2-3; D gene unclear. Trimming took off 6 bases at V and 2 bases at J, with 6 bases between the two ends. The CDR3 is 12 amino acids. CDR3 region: CASRFYTDTQYF. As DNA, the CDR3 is TGTGCCAGCAGGTTTTACACAGATACGCAGTATTTT.

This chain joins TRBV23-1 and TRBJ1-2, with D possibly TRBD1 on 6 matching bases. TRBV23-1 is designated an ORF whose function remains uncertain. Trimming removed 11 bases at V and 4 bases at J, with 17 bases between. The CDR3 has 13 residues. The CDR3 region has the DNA TGCGCCGCGAAGGGCGACAGGCGCTATGGCTACACCTTC. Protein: CAAKGDRRYGYTF.

CDR3 DNA: TGTGCCAGCAGCCTTCGGACAGGCACAGATACGCAGTATTTT. Its protein product is CASSLRTGTDTQYF. This chain uses TRBV7-6 with TRBJ2-3; a weak D match, TRBD1 (6 bases). Trimming removed 5 bases from V and 1 base from J, with 10 bases in between. The CDR3 is 14 residues long. Germline CDR1 SGHVS, CDR2 FNYEAQ.

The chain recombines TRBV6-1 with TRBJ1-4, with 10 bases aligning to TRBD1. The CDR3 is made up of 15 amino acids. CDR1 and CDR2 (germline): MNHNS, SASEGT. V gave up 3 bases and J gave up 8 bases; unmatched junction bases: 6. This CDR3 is CASSDLTGGSEKLFF. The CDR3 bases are TGTGCCAGCAGTGACCTGACAGGGGGCTCGGAAAAACTGTTTTTT.

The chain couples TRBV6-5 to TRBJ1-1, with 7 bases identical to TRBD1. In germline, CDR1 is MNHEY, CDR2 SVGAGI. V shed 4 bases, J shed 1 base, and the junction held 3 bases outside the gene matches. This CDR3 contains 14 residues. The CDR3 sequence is CASSWDRENTEAFF. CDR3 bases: TGTGCCAGCAGTTGGGACAGAGAGAACACTGAAGCTTTCTTT.